Below are 6 T cell receptor beta chains sequenced from a single sample in a study of Ad26.COV2.S vaccination and SARS-CoV-2 variants. The treatment denotes: roughly 19 received Ad26.COV2.S at low or high dose, single or two shots; about 5 received placebo; per-sample allocation not given. Each sample was drawn 63 days after the first injection (of vaccine or placebo). Using immunoSEQ multiplex PCR, the repertoire was profiled, and TCRdb retains in-frame clones only, with some absent. The profile shows 450,000 to 550,000 clones, roughly 87% of them singletons. Sequenced material: peripheral blood, taken in a trial of Ad26.COV2.S vaccine versus placebo. The receptor source for this set is a person between 18 and 65 years old who received the Ad26.COV2.S COVID-19 vaccine or a placebo.

This clone was found once. The rearrangement uses TRBV3-1 (or the pseudogene TRBV3-2) and TRBJ2-1, with a possible D match to TRBD2 (5 bases). The CDR3 has 16 amino acids. Germline V gives CDR1 LGHDT, CDR2 YNNKEL (reference sequence). V was clipped by 1 base and J by 6 bases, with 16 bases between them. The CDR3 bases are TGTGCCAGCAGCCAAGGAGGGCTTCATGTAACCAATGAGCAGTTCTTC. This sequence encodes CASSQGGLHVTNEQFF.

Details on this clone: The same CDR3 can be traced to other DNA sequences in this sample. This chain connects TRBV5-1 to TRBJ2-1; D not certain. V lost 0 bases and J 6 bases, leaving 4 bases between the germline ends. The CDR3 loop spans 12 amino acids. Germline V CDR1 and CDR2: SGHRS, YFSETQ. The CDR3 bases are TGCGCCAGCAGCTTGGGACTCAATGAGCAGTTCTTC. Translated: CASSLGLNEQFF.

J is TRBJ1-5 and V is TRBV7-5; the table's D gene call, TRBD1, was not cross checked with the DNA. TRBV7-5 is reported as a pseudogene. CDR3 size: 19 residues. CDR3 protein: CARSSKHRNSHYSNQPQHF. CDR3 DNA sequence: TGTGCCAGAAGCTCTAAACACCGGAACAGCCATTATAGCAATCAGCCCCAGCATTTT.

This chain uses TRBV5-1 with TRBJ1-2; D is undetermined. Trimming stripped 1 base from V and 0 bases from J, with 7 bases between. CDR3 length equals 14 residues. Per germline, CDR1 SGHRS and CDR2 YFSETQ. The CDR3 DNA follows: TGCGCCAGCAGCTTGACAGAAGCTAACTATGGCTACACCTTC. Translation gives CASSLTEANYGYTF.

This chain joins TRBV3-1 (or the pseudogene TRBV3-2) and TRBJ1-2; 7 nucleotides align to TRBD1. CDR3 size: 14 residues. The germline CDR1 and CDR2 sequences are LGHDT and YNNKEL (reference sequence). V shed 0 bases and J 8 bases; nucleotides not matched to a gene: 6. CDR3 protein: CASSQDPQGGGYTF. CDR3 DNA: TGTGCCAGCAGCCAAGATCCCCAGGGGGGCGGCTACACCTTC.

The chain joins TRBV5-4 to TRBJ2-7, with D hard to call. This CDR3 has 14 amino acids. V was clipped by 4 bases and J by 2 bases, with 13 bases between them. Germline V lookup: CDR1 SGHNT, CDR2 YYREEE (reference sequence). The CDR3 DNA sequence: TGTGCCAGCAGCCCGGACCGTAAAGCCTACGAGCAGTACTTC. Residues: CASSPDRKAYEQYF.